A selection of T cell receptor beta chains follows, all from one sample in a study of type 1 regulatory T cells. TCRdb re-analysed the reads in MiXCR, keeping a single row per CDR3 protein. The data show about 68,000 distinct CDR3 sequences, approximately 64% seen once. These TCRs' antigens remain unknown. Sequencing used cultured T cells, either the whole culture or a sorted T cell fraction (not recorded which). These receptors all come from a human donor in good health. The CDR3 runs from the conserved cysteine through the conserved F or W. A D gene is named only where the DNA matches it firmly. Expanded clones get a size class; other rows say once, few or many, or leave the size out.

>.|TRBV12-3/TRBV12-4|.|TRBJ2-7
TGTGCCAGCAGCCCACCCGCTAGCTACTACGAGCAGTACTTC
CASSPPASYYEQYF
>.|TRBV10-3|few|TRBJ1-3
TGTGCCATCAGTGATATGACTCTTGGAAACACCATATATTTT
CAISDMTLGNTIYF
>TRBD2|TRBV10-2|few|TRBJ2-2
TGCGCCAGCAGATTACCGGGACTAGCGGGAGGGCTTGACGGGGAGCTGTTTTTT
CASRLPGLAGGLDGELFF
>.|TRBV12-3/TRBV12-4|once|TRBJ2-7
TGTGCCAGCAGTTTAAGGTCCGGGTTCCGGTACGAGCAGTACTTC
CASSLRSGFRYEQYF
>TRBD2|TRBV29-1|few|TRBJ2-7
TGCAGCGTTGCCAGCGGGAGGCCCGAGCAGTACTTC
CSVASGRPEQYF
>.|TRBV23-1|.|TRBJ2-2
TGCGCCAGCAGTCAAACGTGGGACACACTGAACACCGGGGAGCTGTTTTTT
CASSQTWDTLNTGELFF
>.|TRBV20-1|.|TRBJ2-5
TGCAGTGCTCTATGGACGGCACAAGAGACCCAGTACTTC
CSALWTAQETQYF
>.|TRBV9|.|TRBJ2-1
TGTGCCAGCAGCGTAGGGAGCTCCTACAATGAGCAGTTCTTC
CASSVGSSYNEQFF
>TRBD2|TRBV7-9|.|TRBJ2-3
TGTGCCAGCAGCTTTTTAGCGGGAGGTGCAGATACGCAGTATTTT
CASSFLAGGADTQYF
>.|TRBV5-1|few|TRBJ2-3
TGCGCCAGCAGCTTGGACGGAGGGGGGCAGTATTTT
CASSLDGGGQYF
>.|TRBV6-1|.|TRBJ2-3
TGTGCCAGCAGACCCCATTGGGGGGGCGGAGATACGCAGTATTTT
CASRPHWGGGDTQYF
>.|TRBV9|.|TRBJ1-2
TGTGCCAGCAGCGTAGCGAATGGGGGCGGTCGGTATGGCTACACCTTC
CASSVANGGGRYGYTF
>.|TRBV20-1|few|TRBJ2-7
TGCAGTGCTCGGTCGACCTACGAGCAGTACTTC
CSARSTYEQYF
>TRBD2|TRBV23-1|.|TRBJ2-1
TGCGCCAGCAGCGGTAGGACTAGCGGGAGGCGGGAGTGCCCCTACAATGAGCAGTTCTTC
CASSGRTSGRRECPYNEQFF
>TRBD2|TRBV12-3/TRBV12-4|.|TRBJ2-5
TGTGCCAGCAGTTTTGGGGGAGGGCCCCAAGAGACCCAGTACTTC
CASSFGGGPQETQYF
>TRBD2|TRBV4-2|.|TRBJ2-5
TGTGCCAGCAGCCCCACTCAGCGGGAGAAAGAGACCCAGTACTTC
CASSPTQREKETQYF
>.|TRBV20-1|.|TRBJ2-7
TGCAGTGCCGATGACCGGGGGTACGAGCAGTACTTC
CSADDRGYEQYF
>.|TRBV7-8|.|TRBJ2-1
TGTGCCAGCAGCCGATCCTTTGTAAGGGGGAGCAGGGACAATGAGCAGTTCTTC
CASSRSFVRGSRDNEQFF
>.|TRBV4-2|.|TRBJ2-1
TGTGCCGGCAGCCAGGATTACGGCGGAAACAATGAGCAGTTCTTC
CAGSQDYGGNNEQFF
>.|TRBV12-3/TRBV12-4|.|TRBJ2-2
TGTGCCAGCAGGGAGACATCGAACACCGGGGAGCTGTTTTTT
CASRETSNTGELFF
>TRBD1|TRBV6-2/TRBV6-3|once|TRBJ2-2
TGTGCCAGCAGTCCCAGGGACAGCACCGGGGAGCTGTTTTTT
CASSPRDSTGELFF
>.|TRBV20-1|.|TRBJ2-1
TGCAGTGCTAGAGACACTAGCTGGGACAATGAGCAGTTCTTC
CSARDTSWDNEQFF
>TRBD1|TRBV20-1|few|TRBJ1-1
TGCAGTGCTAGTCCCCTTCCGGGACAGGGGTTGAACACTGAAGCTTTCTTT
CSASPLPGQGLNTEAFF
>.|TRBV3-1|.|TRBJ2-1
TGTGCCAGCAGCCAGGGTCTGATCTACAACAATGAGCAGTTCTTC
CASSQGLIYNNEQFF
>.|TRBV7-3|.|TRBJ2-1
TGTGCCAGCAGCAAGGGACGGAGCTCCTACAATGAGCAGTTCTTC
CASSKGRSSYNEQFF
>.|TRBV7-2|.|TRBJ2-2
TGTGCCAGCAGCCGCACAGGGGCGAACACCGGGGGGCTGTTTTTT
CASSRTGANTGGLFF
>.|TRBV20-1|.|TRBJ1-2
TGCAGTGCTAACCCAAGCACCCGGGCCCATGGCTACACCTTC
CSANPSTRAHGYTF
>.|TRBV28|.|TRBJ2-1
TGTGCCAGCAGTCTTACTTGGGCCTACAATGAGCAGTTCTTC
CASSLTWAYNEQFF
>TRBD1|TRBV10-3|.|TRBJ2-2
TGTGCCATCAGCAGACAGGGTACCGGGGAGCTGTTTTTT
CAISRQGTGELFF
>.|TRBV18|.|TRBJ1-1
TGTGCCAGTAGTCCCGTGATGAACACTGAAGCTTTCTTT
CASSPVMNTEAFF
>.|TRBV7-2|.|TRBJ2-3
TGTGCCAGCAGCTTACGGGACCAAACAGATACGCAGTATTTT
CASSLRDQTDTQYF
>.|TRBV7-3|.|TRBJ2-3
TGTGCCAGCAGCCAAGGGGGGTCAGATACGCAGTATTTT
CASSQGGSDTQYF
>TRBD1|TRBV20-1|few|TRBJ1-6
TGCAGTGCAAGGACAGGGCCCTCCTATAATTCACCCCTCCACTTT
CSARTGPSYNSPLHF